A single sample is the source of the 17 T cell receptor beta chains below, sequenced in a study of cytomegalovirus exposure and HLA in healthy donors. Primers for the PCR totalled 60 Vbeta and 13 Jbeta. TCRdb's copy holds only in-frame clones and misses some; the assay was immunoSEQ multiplex PCR. The sample includes 150,000 to 200,000 clones, around three quarters of them seen just once. The specimen sequenced was PBMCs. Source of these receptors: a woman in her twenties or thirties in good health and CMV-seronegative.

V and J are TRBV6-5 and TRBJ1-1; D gene unclear. Trimming removed 4 bases from V and 4 bases from J, with 16 bases in between. Germline V lookup: CDR1 MNHEY, CDR2 SVGAGI. The CDR3 covers 15 residues. CDR3 DNA: TGTGCCAGCAGTTTACCGGGAGAAGGATTCACTGAAGCTTTCTTT. Amino acids: CASSLPGEGFTEAFF.

This clone was seen once. This chain links TRBV19 with TRBJ2-7; D is perhaps TRBD1 (6 bases). The CDR3 totals 14 residues. Germline CDR1 and CDR2: LNHDA and SQIVND (reference sequence). Between the trimmed V and J ends, which lost 1 base and 3 bases, there was a span of 10 bases. The CDR3: CASSIGGQFYEQYF. The CDR3 nucleotides read TGTGCCAGTAGTATAGGGGGACAATTCTACGAGCAGTACTTC.

This chain connects TRBV25-1 to TRBJ2-7, with 8 bases that match TRBD1. This CDR3 is 14 amino acids long. From germline, CDR1 is MGHDK and CDR2 SYGVNS. V gave up 3 bases and J gave up 3 bases; unmatched junction bases: 4. Here the CDR3 reads CASSEWGQDYEQYF. The CDR3 region has the DNA TGTGCCAGCAGTGAGTGGGGACAGGACTACGAGCAGTACTTC.

The chain links TRBV5-1 to TRBJ1-5; 8 bases match TRBD1. This CDR3 has 15 amino acids. Germline V gives CDR1 SGHRS, CDR2 YFSETQ. V lost 0 bases and J lost 7; bases outside the gene matches: 6. The CDR3 is CASSLDPTGDQPQHF. The DNA for the CDR3 is TGCGCCAGCAGCTTGGATCCGACAGGGGACCAGCCCCAGCATTTT.

CDR3 region: CASSEELYEQYF. The CDR3 nucleotides are TGTGCCAGCAGTGAAGAGCTCTACGAGCAGTACTTC. This chain links TRBV2 with TRBJ2-7; D is uncertain. Germline V gene data show CDR1 as SNHLY and CDR2 as FYNNEI. V was shortened by 1 base and J by 3 bases, with 4 bases between the two germline ends. The CDR3 contains 12 residues.

The chain recombines TRBV7-6 with TRBJ1-1; 7 bases map to TRBD1. The trim removed 1 base at V and 5 bases at J, leaving 13 bases unmatched. The CDR3 runs 17 residues. Per the germline V gene, CDR1 is SGHVS and CDR2 is FNYEAQ. The CDR3 region is CASSLGAMRQGETEAFF. The CDR3 DNA is TGTGCCAGCAGCTTAGGTGCTATGAGACAGGGAGAAACTGAAGCTTTCTTT.

The chain carries TRBV30 and TRBJ1-1; TRBD1 agrees at 9 bases. The CDR3 covers 13 residues. The V and J ends lost 3 bases and 2 bases, in that order; junction bases with no gene match: 1. Per the germline V gene, CDR1 is GTSNPN and CDR2 is SVGIG (reference sequence). The chain's CDR3 is CAWRQGANTEAFF. DNA for the CDR3: TGTGCCTGGAGACAGGGGGCTAACACTGAAGCTTTCTTT. Based on the CDR3 plus reference TRBV30 and TRBJ1-1, the full variable domain is SQTIHQWPATLVQPVGSPLSLECTVEGTSNPNLYWYRQAAGRGLQLLFYSVGIGQISSEVPQNLSASRPQDRQFILSSKKLLLSDSGFYLCAWRQGANTEAFFGQGTRLTVV.

The rearrangement joins TRBV6-5 to TRBJ2-1; 9 bases match TRBD2. Germline assignment: CDR1 MNHEY and CDR2 SVGAGI. With 3 bases clipped from V and 8 bases from J, the junction kept 8 bases outside the gene matches. The CDR3 sequence is 15 residues long. The chain's CDR3 is CASSYSIGGGDEQFF. The CDR3 DNA is TGTGCCAGCAGTTATAGCATCGGCGGGGGGGATGAGCAGTTCTTC.

J is TRBJ1-2 and V is TRBV9; a possible D gene is TRBD1 (5 bases). V was clipped by 4 bases and J by 5 bases, with 12 bases between them. This CDR3 contains 13 residues. From germline, CDR1 is SGDLS and CDR2 YYNGEE. CDR3 protein: CASSPVGGYGYTF. CDR3 nucleotide sequence: TGTGCCAGCAGCCCTGTTGGGGGGTATGGCTACACCTTC.

This CDR3 is CASSLMSETQYF. CDR3 DNA sequence: TGTGCCAGCAGCTTAATGTCGGAGACCCAGTACTTC. This chain connects TRBV7-9 to TRBJ2-5; D ambiguous. The V end lost 2 bases, the J end lost 5 bases, and 6 bases lay between the germline ends. Germline-derived CDR1 and CDR2 are SEHNR and FQNEAQ (reference sequence). This CDR3 is built from 12 residues.

This chain links TRBV23-1 with TRBJ1-1; a weak D match, TRBD1 (5 bases). TRBV23-1 is assigned to the ORF class and has an uncertain function. CDR3 size: 18 residues. V was clipped by 0 bases and J by 0 bases, with 17 bases between them. The CDR3 is CASSQSPRAGDMNTEAFF. The CDR3 region has the DNA TGCGCCAGCAGTCAATCCCCCAGGGCTGGCGACATGAACACTGAAGCTTTCTTT.

V and J are TRBV6-1 and TRBJ2-3; maybe TRBD1 (5 bases). Germline V gene sequence: CDR1 MNHNS, CDR2 SASEGT. CDR3 length equals 15 residues. Trimming left V 6 bases short and J 2 bases short, with 15 bases between. CDR3 sequence reads: CASRTSTASTDTQYF. Here the CDR3 DNA reads TGTGCCAGCAGGACTTCGACAGCCTCCACAGATACGCAGTATTTT.

The V call is TRBV7-2, the J call TRBJ1-1, with 8 bases that match TRBD1. The CDR3 runs 14 residues. Trimming removed 4 bases from V and 6 bases from J; junction bases left unmatched: 7. Germline V gives CDR1 SGHTA, CDR2 FQGNSA. The CDR3 region has the DNA TGTGCCAGCAGCTGGAGACAGGGGAGCGCTGAAGCTTTCTTT. Its protein product is CASSWRQGSAEAFF. The complete variable domain, with remaining parts taken from reference TRBV7-2 and TRBJ1-1, reads GAGVSQSPSNKVTEKGKDVELRCDPISGHTALYWYRQSLGQGLEFLIYFQGNSAPDKSGLPSDRFSAERTGGSVSTLTIQRTQQEDSAVYLCASSWRQGSAEAFFGQGTRLTVV.

V and J are TRBV7-9 and TRBJ2-3, with D perhaps matching TRBD2 (5 bases). The ends were cut back, 3 bases at V and 3 bases at J, with 7 bases in the middle. Germline assignment: CDR1 SEHNR and CDR2 FQNEAQ (reference sequence). This CDR3 comprises 13 residues. The CDR3 nucleotides read TGTGCCAGCAGCTTTGGAGGTACAGATACGCAGTATTTT. Protein: CASSFGGTDTQYF.

V is TRBV7-6 and J is TRBJ1-2, with 7 bases that match TRBD1. V trimming: 4 bases; J trimming: 8 bases; junction bases outside the gene matches: 16. This CDR3 region has 16 residues. Germline V gene sequence: CDR1 SGHVS, CDR2 FNYEAQ. The CDR3: CASSSDPGTATRGYTF. The CDR3 DNA sequence: TGTGCCAGCAGCTCAGACCCCGGGACAGCTACCAGGGGCTACACCTTC.

This CDR3 is CASSLGTGGEQYF. The CDR3 nucleotides read TGCGCCAGCAGTTTAGGGACAGGGGGCGAGCAGTACTTC. The chain links TRBV5-1 to TRBJ2-7; TRBD1 aligns across 11 bases. The junction had 4 bases not matched to a gene; V was cut back by 5 bases and J by 6 bases. CDR3 length: 13 residues. CDR1 and CDR2 (germline): SGHRS, YFSETQ.

The chain combines TRBV7-2 with TRBJ2-7, with 9 nucleotides matching TRBD1. CDR1 is SGHTA, CDR2 FQGNSA, per germline. Losses at the gene ends were 4 bases for V and 4 bases for J; bases not matched to a gene: 8. The CDR3 consists of 15 residues. The CDR3 region is CASSSGQGLGYEQYF. The CDR3 region has the DNA TGTGCCAGCAGCTCGGGACAGGGATTAGGGTACGAGCAGTACTTC.